What follows are 10 T cell receptor beta chains derived from one specimen sequenced in a study of blood T cell repertoires in COVID-19. Sequenced by immunoSEQ multiplex PCR; TCRdb stores in-frame clones only, minus some. The sample consists of roughly 250,000 clones, 79% of them appearing once. Sequencing was done on a sample of peripheral blood. All receptors derive from a woman aged 40 to 55 with active or convalescent COVID-19.

This rearrangement joins TRBV6-5 to TRBJ2-7; D perhaps matches TRBD1 (5 bases). The V gene's germline CDR1 is MNHEY and CDR2 SVGAGI. Trimming stripped 5 bases from V and 2 bases from J, with 16 bases between. CDR3 size: 15 residues. CDR3 sequence: CASSTGQGTTYEQYF. In DNA, the CDR3 is TGTGCCAGCAGTACCGGACAAGGAACGACCTACGAGCAGTACTTC.

The rearrangement uses TRBV18 and TRBJ1-4, with D unresolved. The CDR3 has 15 amino acids. Per the germline V gene, CDR1 is KGHSH and CDR2 is LQKENI. Trimming stripped 3 bases from V and 6 bases from J, with 14 bases between. In DNA, the CDR3 is TGTGCCAGCTCACCGAATCGGGGTTTCGATGAAAAACTGTTTTTT. This gives the protein CASSPNRGFDEKLFF.

The rearrangement links TRBV2 to TRBJ2-7, with TRBD2 as a possible D gene (6 bases). The length of the CDR3 is 13 residues. In germline, CDR1 is SNHLY, CDR2 FYNNEI. The V end was cut by 3 bases, the J end by 5 bases, with 11 bases between. CDR3 region: CASSERGQNEQYF. The CDR3 DNA follows: TGTGCCAGCAGTGAGCGGGGCCAGAACGAGCAGTACTTC.

The rearrangement links TRBV6-5 to TRBJ1-5; no firm D call. This CDR3 comprises 15 residues. With 6 bases removed from V and 1 base from J, the gap between germline ends came to 13 bases. Germline assignment: CDR1 MNHEY and CDR2 SVGAGI. The CDR3: CASRKEGRSNQPQHF. CDR3 DNA sequence: TGTGCCAGCAGAAAGGAAGGGAGAAGCAATCAGCCCCAGCATTTT.

The chain is built from TRBV10-1 and TRBJ2-2; D ambiguous. CDR3 length equals 15 residues. V lost 7 bases, J lost 5 bases, and 17 bases lay in between. Germline V CDR1 and CDR2: WNHNN, SYGVQD (reference sequence). The CDR3 loop reads CASTQTGLGTGELFF. In DNA form, the CDR3 reads TGCGCCAGCACACAGACCGGTTTGGGTACCGGGGAGCTGTTTTTT.

The chain employs TRBV19 and TRBJ1-5, with 8 bases fitting TRBD1. The germline CDR1 and CDR2 sequences are LNHDA and SQIVND (reference sequence). The junction had 8 bases not matched to a gene; V was cut back by 11 bases and J by 2 bases. The CDR3 extends over 14 amino acids. The CDR3 loop reads CAVSRGLGNQPQHF. CDR3 in DNA: TGTGCCGTGAGCAGGGGGCTTGGCAATCAGCCCCAGCATTTT.

This clone has only one observation. This sequence joins TRBV6-5 and TRBJ2-2, with a tentative D call TRBD1 (6 bases). The germline V and J ends were trimmed by 0 bases and 6 bases, with 14 bases remaining between them. CDR1 MNHEY and CDR2 SVGAGI come from the germline V gene. This CDR3 comprises 16 residues. Written as DNA, the CDR3 is TGTGCCAGCAGTTACTCGGGGGCAGTTCCCGCCGGGGAGCTGTTTTTT. Translation: CASSYSGAVPAGELFF.

This chain uses TRBV9 with TRBJ2-7; 10 bases match TRBD1. V lost 0 bases, J lost 7 bases, and 7 bases stayed unmatched. Per the germline V gene, CDR1 is SGDLS and CDR2 is YYNGEE. This CDR3 has 15 amino acids. The CDR3 bases are TGTGCCAGCAGCGTAGGTGACAGGGGGCCGGGTGAGCAGTACTTC. This codes for CASSVGDRGPGEQYF. The full variable domain, in which reference TRBV9 and TRBJ2-7 provide the parts outside the CDR3, is DSGVTQTPKHLITATGQRVTLRCSPRSGDLSVYWYQQSLDQGLQFLIQYYNGEERAKGNILERFSAQQFPDLHSELNLSSLELGDSALYFCASSVGDRGPGEQYFGPGTRLTVT.

This sequence joins TRBV7-9 and TRBJ1-4; 7 bases match TRBD1. The V segment lost 6 bases and the J segment 0 bases; nucleotides outside the gene matches: 4. The CDR3 has 15 amino acids. Germline V CDR1 and CDR2: SEHNR, FQNEAQ (reference sequence). Here the CDR3 DNA reads TGTGCCAGCAGTCTTACAGGGGCAACTAATGAAAAACTGTTTTTT. Its translation: CASSLTGATNEKLFF.

The chain joins TRBV27 to TRBJ1-5, with a weak D call TRBD1 (6 bases). The germline V and J ends were trimmed by 2 bases and 7 bases, with 9 bases remaining between them. The CDR3 contains 13 residues. Germline lookup yields CDR1 MNHEY and CDR2 SMNVEV (reference sequence). The CDR3 loop is CASSLQGRQPQHF. The CDR3 DNA sequence: TGTGCCAGCAGTTTACAGGGGCGCCAGCCCCAGCATTTT.